This T cell receptor (beta chain) was found in a study of blood T cells in healthy people across ages. Study-wide results and caveats: With unsorted PBMCs, a conclusive comparison of naive versus antigen-experienced cells was not possible.

Sample-barcoded 5' priming and a J-beta primer mix drove a second PCR of roughly 6 to 12 cycles. MiXCR, run by TCRdb on the 5' RACE reads, gives a single entry per CDR3 protein. The sample shows 1.5 million or so distinct CDR3 sequences, 42% of them seen only once. This clonotype was detected a few times. Its antigen is not known. Germline trimming cut 3 bases from V and 3 bases from J; bases unmatched to any gene: 8. Germline CDR1 is MNHEY and CDR2 is SVGAGI. This CDR3 comprises 17 residues. This TCR was sampled from a woman under 30 in good health. The material sequenced was blood. The chain combines TRBV6-5 with TRBJ2-2, with 9 bases identical to TRBD2. CDR3 sequence: CASSYGAGLAHTGELFF. CDR3 in DNA: TGTGCCAGCAGTTATGGCGCGGGACTAGCTCACACCGGGGAGCTGTTTTTT.